This T cell receptor beta chain was observed in a study of blood T cell repertoires in COVID-19. Study summary: The United States, Italy and Spain were the sources of the acute and convalescent COVID-19 samples. T cells, B-cell-depleted T cells, or PBMCs supplied cDNA or gDNA.

Per the study methods: Estimated nucleated cell counts came from reference gene primer amplification. Repertoires were generated with immunoSEQ multiplex PCR, while TCRdb's copy carries only in-frame clones and drops some. That table furnishes V, J and clone size, whereas the DNA furnished D and trimming. The sample consists of about 200,000 clones, around 90% of them appearing once. This clone has just a few counts. Germline values: CDR1 MDHEN, CDR2 SYDVKM. Between the trimmed V and J ends, which lost 3 bases and 4 bases, there was a span of 10 bases. The CDR3 spans 14 residues. The TCR originated in a man aged 45-60 years with acute or convalescent COVID-19. The V gene is TRBV28, the J gene TRBJ2-1, with D perhaps matching TRBD2 (5 bases). Material for sequencing was peripheral blood. In DNA form, the CDR3 reads TGTGCCAGCAGTTTGGTTAGCGCTTACAATGAGCAGTTCTTC. Amino acid sequence: CASSLVSAYNEQFF.